Following are 17 T cell receptor beta chains from one sample sequenced in a study of blood T cell repertoires in COVID-19. Data came from immunoSEQ multiplex PCR; TCRdb stores just in-frame clones and leaves some out. The sample has approximately 240,000 clones, over 80% seen once. Sequencing input: PBMCs or T cells enriched from blood (not recorded which). Every receptor here comes from a woman between 18 and 29 years old who had recovered from COVID-19.

This chain joins TRBV19 and TRBJ1-2; D gene unclear. Germline V gene lookup returns CDR1 LNHDA and CDR2 SQIVND (reference sequence). This CDR3 spans 14 amino acids. Between the trimmed V and J ends, which lost 0 bases and 1 base, there was a span of 6 bases. The CDR3 DNA sequence: TGTGCCAGTAGTATAGACAGTTTTAACTATGGCTACACCTTC. It is translated as CASSIDSFNYGYTF. The full variable domain, rest sourced from reference TRBV19 and TRBJ1-2, is DGGITQSPKYLFRKEGQNVTLSCEQNLNHDAMYWYRQDPGQGLRLIYYSQIVNDFQKGDIAEGYSVSREKKESFPLTVTSAQKNPTAFYLCASSIDSFNYGYTFGSGTRLTVV.

This clone was seen a single time. V is TRBV28 and J is TRBJ1-1; D ambiguous. Germline assignment: CDR1 MDHEN and CDR2 SYDVKM. The V end was cut by 2 bases, the J end by 11 bases, with 15 bases between. There are 13 residues in the CDR3. The CDR3 sequence: CASSLTYGPEAFF. CDR3 bases: TGTGCCAGCAGTTTAACTTATGGGCCAGAGGCTTTCTTT.

The gene calls are TRBV28 and TRBJ1-2; the match to TRBD1 covers 7 bases. The V gene end was trimmed by 3 bases and the J gene end by 10 bases; junction bases not matched to a gene: 5. The CDR3 extends over 12 amino acids. CDR1 and CDR2 from the germline V gene are MDHEN and SYDVKM. DNA of the CDR3: TGTGCCAGCAGTTTGTACAGGGGCGTCTACACCTTC. It codes for CASSLYRGVYTF.

This rearrangement joins TRBV27 to TRBJ1-2; 8 positions match TRBD1. The CDR3 spans 14 residues. The V gene's germline CDR1 is MNHEY and CDR2 SMNVEV (reference sequence). V shed 5 bases, J shed 8 bases, and the junction held 10 bases outside the gene matches. Here the CDR3 reads CASSPRQGAVGYTF. For the CDR3, the DNA is TGTGCCAGCAGTCCCCGGCAGGGGGCAGTGGGCTACACCTTC.

This chain links TRBV9 with TRBJ1-2; TRBD1 agrees at 8 bases. Losses at the gene ends were 4 bases for V and 5 bases for J; bases not matched to a gene: 4. CDR1 is SGDLS and CDR2 is YYNGEE in the germline V gene. The CDR3 totals 13 residues. The CDR3 here is CASSPGGAYGYTF. The CDR3 DNA follows: TGTGCCAGCAGCCCAGGGGGCGCGTATGGCTACACCTTC.

The chain is built from TRBV5-1 and TRBJ2-1; 7 nucleotides match TRBD2. CDR1 and CDR2 (germline): SGHRS, YFSETQ. This CDR3 is 17 amino acids long. V lost 3 bases to trimming and J lost 2 bases; unmatched junction nucleotides: 11. CDR3 DNA sequence: TGCGCCAGCAGCTCCGGCTTCGAGCGGGGACCCTACAATGAGCAGTTCTTC. It translates to CASSSGFERGPYNEQFF.

The V and J genes are TRBV11-3 and TRBJ2-2; D is possibly TRBD1 (6 bases). Trimming cost V 5 bases and J 2 bases, with 18 bases left between them. The germline CDR1 and CDR2 sequences are SGHNT and YENEEA. The CDR3 sequence is 17 residues long. The CDR3 region is CASSPVFTGTNTGELFF. CDR3 DNA sequence: TGTGCCAGCAGCCCGGTCTTCACAGGGACCAACACCGGGGAGCTGTTTTTT.

This clone came up once. The chain uses TRBV5-6 and TRBJ1-6, with a tentative D call TRBD1 (5 bases). Trimming removed 2 bases at V and 7 bases at J, with 13 bases between. CDR3 length equals 15 residues. The germline V gene encodes CDR1 SGHDT and CDR2 YYEEEE. The CDR3, as DNA: TGTGCCAGCAGCTTACCCGGGTCAGGGAATTCACCCCTCCACTTT. It translates to CASSLPGSGNSPLHF.

A single count supports this clone. The chain is built from TRBV4-2 and TRBJ2-7; TRBD2 matches at 10 bases. There are 17 residues in the CDR3. V shed 1 base, J shed 2 bases, and the junction held 8 bases outside the gene matches. Germline V gene data show CDR1 as LGHNA and CDR2 as YNFKEQ. CDR3 DNA sequence: TGTGCCAGCAGCCAAGGGGAGGGGGGACTAGCGCCCTACGAGCAGTACTTC. The encoded protein is CASSQGEGGLAPYEQYF.

The chain combines TRBV19 with TRBJ2-4; TRBD2 aligns across 9 bases. Per germline, CDR1 LNHDA and CDR2 SQIVND (reference sequence). This CDR3 spans 16 amino acids. Trimming took 3 bases from V and 7 from J; bases not matched to a gene: 10. The CDR3 spells CASSIPWERGVNIQYF. CDR3 nucleotide sequence: TGTGCCAGTAGTATCCCCTGGGAGCGGGGGGTGAACATTCAGTACTTC.

This sequence joins TRBV29-1 and TRBJ2-5; TRBD2 aligns across 8 bases. The germline gives CDR1 SQVTM, CDR2 ANQGSEA. This CDR3 spans 14 amino acids. The junction had 11 bases not matched to a gene; V was cut back by 6 bases and J by 5 bases. The CDR3 nucleotides read TGCAGCGTCTGGACTAGCCCGGGCGCGGAGACCCAGTACTTC. It codes for CSVWTSPGAETQYF.

The chain recombines TRBV15 with TRBJ1-2; tentatively, D is TRBD1 (5 bases). Germline V gene lookup returns CDR1 LNHNV and CDR2 YYDKDF (reference sequence). V lost 3 bases and J 3 bases, leaving 11 bases between the germline ends. This CDR3 contains 14 residues. The CDR3 region is CATSSPGNYYGYTF. Written as DNA, the CDR3 is TGTGCCACCAGCAGCCCAGGGAACTACTATGGCTACACCTTC.

The gene calls are TRBV24-1 and TRBJ2-3; 12 bases line up with TRBD1. The germline V gene has CDR1 KGHDR and CDR2 SFDVKD. The CDR3 has 16 residues. Unmatched junction bases numbered 6, after V lost 3 bases and J lost 6 bases. The CDR3 region has the DNA TGTGCCACCAGTGATGGGGACAGGGGGCGTGCGGATACGCAGTATTTT. This gives the protein CATSDGDRGRADTQYF.

The CDR3 is CAISARTGNSYEQYF. In DNA, the CDR3 is TGTGCCATCAGTGCCCGGACAGGGAATTCCTACGAGCAGTACTTC. V usage is TRBV10-3 and J usage is TRBJ2-7, with TRBD1 matching over 8 bases. The CDR3 consists of 15 residues. Germline V lookup: CDR1 ENHRY, CDR2 SYGVKD. The ends lost 4 bases at V and 1 base at J; junction bases unmatched: 6.

The V call is TRBV19, the J call TRBJ2-7; D is perhaps TRBD2 (6 bases). The germline CDR1 and CDR2 sequences are LNHDA and SQIVND (reference sequence). V was trimmed by 7 bases and J by 5 bases, leaving 18 bases between them. The CDR3 contains 14 residues. DNA of the CDR3: TGTGCCAGTAATTCCCGAGGGGAGGAGAACGAGCAGTACTTC. It yields the protein CASNSRGEENEQYF. Full variable domain (rest looked up from reference TRBV19 and TRBJ2-7): DGGITQSPKYLFRKEGQNVTLSCEQNLNHDAMYWYRQDPGQGLRLIYYSQIVNDFQKGDIAEGYSVSREKKESFPLTVTSAQKNPTAFYLCASNSRGEENEQYFGPGTRLTVT.

The chain joins TRBV24-1 to TRBJ1-2, with a possible D match to TRBD1 (5 bases). V dropped 4 bases and J dropped 8 bases, with 19 bases sitting between them. The CDR3 totals 15 residues. Germline V gene sequence: CDR1 KGHDR, CDR2 SFDVKD. The CDR3 loop is CATSDLRGGEGGYTF. Here the CDR3 DNA reads TGTGCCACCAGTGACCTCCGCGGGGGTGAGGGAGGCTACACCTTC.

The chain combines TRBV19 with TRBJ1-5; tentative D call: TRBD1 (5 bases). CDR1 is LNHDA and CDR2 is SQIVND in the germline V gene (reference sequence). Trimming shortened V by 8 bases and J by 2 bases, and 16 bases separated the two germline ends. This CDR3 region has 15 residues. The CDR3 bases are TGTGCCAGTTCTCCCCAGGGTCGTGGCAATCAGCCCCAGCATTTT. Translation gives CASSPQGRGNQPQHF.